The following is a TCR beta chain sequence with its context. CDR3 length equals 13 residues. From germline, CDR1 is SGHNT and CDR2 YENEEA. Between the trimmed V and J ends, which lost 5 bases and 2 bases, there was a span of 6 bases. This entry comes from a study of T cell repertoires in ileal Crohn's disease. The wider study: Patients had a median 7.9-year disease duration, and less than 40% were active smokers.

TCRdb keeps only in-frame clones here, not all; method: immunoSEQ multiplex PCR. The repertoire holds about 2,500 clones, with about 90% as singletons. Adults with ileal or ileocolonic Crohn's disease and an indication for resection were eligible. The chain couples TRBV11-3 to TRBJ2-2, with D possibly being TRBD2 (5 bases). The sequence was collected from an adult with Crohn's disease. Input material: ileal tissue. The CDR3 DNA follows: TGTGCCAGCAGCCGGGAAAACACCGGGGAGCTGTTTTTT. It codes for CASSRENTGELFF.